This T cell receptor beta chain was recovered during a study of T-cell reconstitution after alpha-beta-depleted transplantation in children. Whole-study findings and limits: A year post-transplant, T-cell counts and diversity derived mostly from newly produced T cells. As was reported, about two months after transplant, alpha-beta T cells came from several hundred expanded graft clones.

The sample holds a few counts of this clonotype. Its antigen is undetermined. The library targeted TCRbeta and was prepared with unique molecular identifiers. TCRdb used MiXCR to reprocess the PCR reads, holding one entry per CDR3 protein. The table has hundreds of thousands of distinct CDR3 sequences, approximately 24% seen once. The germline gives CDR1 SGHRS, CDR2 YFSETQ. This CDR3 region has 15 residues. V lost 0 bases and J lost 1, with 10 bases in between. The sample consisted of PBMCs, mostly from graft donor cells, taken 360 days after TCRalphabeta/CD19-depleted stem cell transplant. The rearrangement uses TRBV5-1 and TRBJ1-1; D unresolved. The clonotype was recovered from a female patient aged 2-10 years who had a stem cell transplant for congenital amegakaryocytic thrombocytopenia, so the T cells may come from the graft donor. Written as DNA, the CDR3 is TGCGCCAGCAGCTTGGGAACTGTTGGGAACACTGAAGCTTTCTTT. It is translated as CASSLGTVGNTEAFF.